The present T cell receptor (beta chain) was sequenced within a study of control samples from healthy donors and cancer patients. Germline V gene lookup returns CDR1 WSHSY and CDR2 SAAADI. CDR3 length: 14 amino acids. Trimming pared 8 bases from V and 0 bases from J, leaving 13 bases between. Method: immunoSEQ multiplex PCR; TCRdb's copy keeps in-frame clones and lacks some. This table holds about 120,000 clones, about 88% found once. This rearrangement joins TRBV10-2 to TRBJ1-1; D is unclear. Sequenced sample: blood. This receptor was obtained from a man aged 18 to 35 in good health. The CDR3: CASFDTTMNTEAFF. The CDR3 DNA follows: TGCGCCAGCTTCGACACGACCATGAACACTGAAGCTTTCTTT.